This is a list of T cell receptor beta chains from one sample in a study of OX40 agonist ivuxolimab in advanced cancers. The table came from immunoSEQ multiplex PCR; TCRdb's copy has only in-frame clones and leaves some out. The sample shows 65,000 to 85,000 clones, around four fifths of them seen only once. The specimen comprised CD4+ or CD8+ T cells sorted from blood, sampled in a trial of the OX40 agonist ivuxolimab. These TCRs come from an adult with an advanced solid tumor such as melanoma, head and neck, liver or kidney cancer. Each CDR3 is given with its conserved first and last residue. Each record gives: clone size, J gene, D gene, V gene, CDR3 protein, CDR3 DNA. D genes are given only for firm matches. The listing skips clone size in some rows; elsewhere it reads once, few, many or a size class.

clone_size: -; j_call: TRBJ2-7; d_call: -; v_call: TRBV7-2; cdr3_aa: CASSLGGAASREQYF; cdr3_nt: TGTGCCAGCAGCTTAGGGGGGGCCGCTTCGAGGGAGCAGTACTTC
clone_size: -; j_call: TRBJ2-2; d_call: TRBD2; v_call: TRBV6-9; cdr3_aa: CASQPTSGGPNTGELFF; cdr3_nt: TGTGCCAGTCAACCTACTAGCGGGGGACCGAACACCGGGGAGCTGTTTTTT
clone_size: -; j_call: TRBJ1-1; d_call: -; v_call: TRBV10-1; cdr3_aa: CASSGPGNTEAFF; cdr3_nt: TGCGCCAGCTCAGGTCCGGGAAACACTGAAGCTTTCTTT
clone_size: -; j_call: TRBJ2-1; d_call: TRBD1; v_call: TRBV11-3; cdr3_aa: CASSLSGQPNNEQFF; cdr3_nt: TGTGCCAGCAGCTTATCGGGACAGCCAAACAATGAGCAGTTCTTC
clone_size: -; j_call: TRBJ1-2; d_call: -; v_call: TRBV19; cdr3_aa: CASSRSSAGYTF; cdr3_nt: TGTGCCAGTAGTCGGAGTTCGGCGGGCTACACCTTC
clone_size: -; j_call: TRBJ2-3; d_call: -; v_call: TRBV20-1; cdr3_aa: CSAYRGDTQYF; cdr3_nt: TGCAGTGCTTACCGCGGGGATACGCAGTATTTT
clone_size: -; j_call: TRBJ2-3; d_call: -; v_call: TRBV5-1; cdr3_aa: CASSSGVGGGTDTQYF; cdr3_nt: TGCGCCAGCAGCTCGGGAGTCGGAGGGGGCACAGATACGCAGTATTTT
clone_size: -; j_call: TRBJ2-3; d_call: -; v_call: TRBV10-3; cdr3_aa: CAISESRQVHLTDTQYF; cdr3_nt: TGTGCCATCAGTGAGTCACGACAGGTCCATCTCACAGATACGCAGTATTTT
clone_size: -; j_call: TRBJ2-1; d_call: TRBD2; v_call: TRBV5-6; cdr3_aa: CASRAGGRGSYNEQFF; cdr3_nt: TGTGCCAGCAGGGCGGGGGGGCGCGGGTCCTACAATGAGCAGTTCTTC
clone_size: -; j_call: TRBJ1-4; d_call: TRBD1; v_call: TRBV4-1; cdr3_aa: CASSQTGQEEKLFF; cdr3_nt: TGCGCCAGCAGCCAAACTGGACAGGAAGAAAAACTGTTTTTT
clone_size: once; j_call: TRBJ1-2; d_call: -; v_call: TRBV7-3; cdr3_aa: CASSLMGTQSLFF; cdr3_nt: TGTGCCAGCAGCTTAATGGGGACCCAAAGCCTCTTCTTC
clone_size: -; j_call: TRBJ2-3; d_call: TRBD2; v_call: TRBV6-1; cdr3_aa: CAGASGSTDTQYF; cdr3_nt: TGTGCCGGGGCTAGCGGCAGCACAGATACGCAGTATTTT
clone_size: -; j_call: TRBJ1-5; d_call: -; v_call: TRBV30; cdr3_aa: CAWSRASRVEPQHF; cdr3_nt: TGTGCCTGGAGTCGGGCCAGTAGGGTGGAGCCCCAGCATTTT
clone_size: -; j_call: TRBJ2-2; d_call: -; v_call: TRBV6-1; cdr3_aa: CATGPNAGELFF; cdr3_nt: TGTGCCACCGGTCCAAATGCCGGGGAGCTGTTTTTT
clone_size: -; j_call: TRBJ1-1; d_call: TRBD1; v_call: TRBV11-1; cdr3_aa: CASSRRQGPMMNTEAFF; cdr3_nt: TGTGCCAGCAGCCGACGACAGGGCCCTATGATGAACACTGAAGCTTTCTTT
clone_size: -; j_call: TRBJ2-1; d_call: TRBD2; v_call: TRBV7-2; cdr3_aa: CASTFGGGLDNEQFF; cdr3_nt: TGTGCCAGCACCTTTGGCGGGGGGCTTGACAATGAGCAGTTCTTC
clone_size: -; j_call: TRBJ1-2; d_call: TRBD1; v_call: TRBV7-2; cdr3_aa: CASSKNQGAGGYTF; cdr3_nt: TGTGCCAGCAGTAAAAATCAGGGGGCAGGGGGCTACACCTTC